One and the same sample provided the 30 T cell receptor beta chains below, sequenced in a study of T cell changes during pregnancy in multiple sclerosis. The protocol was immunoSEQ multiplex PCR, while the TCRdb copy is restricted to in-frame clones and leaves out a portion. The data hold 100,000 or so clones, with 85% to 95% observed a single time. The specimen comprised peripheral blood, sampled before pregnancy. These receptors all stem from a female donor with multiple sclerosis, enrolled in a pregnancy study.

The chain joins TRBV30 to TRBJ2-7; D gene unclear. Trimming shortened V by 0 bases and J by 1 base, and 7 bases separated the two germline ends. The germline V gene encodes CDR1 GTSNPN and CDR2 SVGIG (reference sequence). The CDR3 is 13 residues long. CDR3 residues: CAWSVPSSYEQYF. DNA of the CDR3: TGTGCCTGGAGTGTTCCGTCTTCCTACGAGCAGTACTTC.

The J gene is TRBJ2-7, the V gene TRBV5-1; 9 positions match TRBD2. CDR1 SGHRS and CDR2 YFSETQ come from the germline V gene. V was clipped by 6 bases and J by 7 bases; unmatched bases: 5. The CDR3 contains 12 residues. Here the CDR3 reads CASTAGGKEQYF. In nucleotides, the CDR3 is TGCGCCAGCACGGCGGGAGGGAAAGAGCAGTACTTC.

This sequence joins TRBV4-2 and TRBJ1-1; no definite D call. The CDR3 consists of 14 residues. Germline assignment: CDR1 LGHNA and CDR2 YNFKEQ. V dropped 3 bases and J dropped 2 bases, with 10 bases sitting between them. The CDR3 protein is CASSHPQANTEAFF. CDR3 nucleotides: TGTGCCAGCAGCCATCCCCAGGCTAACACTGAAGCTTTCTTT.

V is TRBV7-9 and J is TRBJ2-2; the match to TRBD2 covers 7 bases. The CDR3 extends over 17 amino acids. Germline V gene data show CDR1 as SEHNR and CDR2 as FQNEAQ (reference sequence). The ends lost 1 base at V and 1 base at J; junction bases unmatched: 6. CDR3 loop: CASSLVSGTLNTGELFF. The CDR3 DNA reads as TGTGCCAGCAGCTTAGTGAGCGGGACGTTGAACACCGGGGAGCTGTTTTTT.

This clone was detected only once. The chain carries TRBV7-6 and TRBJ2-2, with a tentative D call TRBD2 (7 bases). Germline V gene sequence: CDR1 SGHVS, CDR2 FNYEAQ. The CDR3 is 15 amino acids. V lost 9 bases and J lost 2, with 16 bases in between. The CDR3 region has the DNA TGTGCCAGTCGGGGGCTAGCGGTAAACACCGGGGAGCTGTTTTTT. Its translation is CASRGLAVNTGELFF.

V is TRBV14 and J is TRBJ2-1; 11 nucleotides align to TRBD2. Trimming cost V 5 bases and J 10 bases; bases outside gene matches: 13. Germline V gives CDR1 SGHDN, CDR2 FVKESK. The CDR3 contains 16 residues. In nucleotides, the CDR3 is TGTGCCAGCAGCACTGGGTCGCTAGCGGGAGGAGGGGAGCAGTTCTTC. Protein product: CASSTGSLAGGGEQFF.

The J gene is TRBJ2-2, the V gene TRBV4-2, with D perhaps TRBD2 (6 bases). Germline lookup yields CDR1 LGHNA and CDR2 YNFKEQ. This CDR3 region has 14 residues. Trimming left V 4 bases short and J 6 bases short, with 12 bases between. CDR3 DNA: TGTGCCAGCAGCCCCCTAGCGAGCGCCGGGGAGCTGTTTTTT. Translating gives CASSPLASAGELFF.

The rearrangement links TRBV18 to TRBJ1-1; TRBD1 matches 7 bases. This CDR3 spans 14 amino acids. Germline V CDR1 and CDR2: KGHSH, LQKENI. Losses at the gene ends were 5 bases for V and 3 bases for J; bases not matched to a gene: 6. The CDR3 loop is CASSVRQGDTEAFF. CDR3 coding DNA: TGTGCCAGCTCAGTTCGACAGGGAGACACTGAAGCTTTCTTT. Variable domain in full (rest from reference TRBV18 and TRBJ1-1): NAGVMQNPRHLVRRRGQEARLRCSPMKGHSHVYWYRQLPEEGLKFMVYLQKENIIDESGMPKERFSAEFPKEGPSILRIQQVVRGDSAAYFCASSVRQGDTEAFFGQGTRLTVV.

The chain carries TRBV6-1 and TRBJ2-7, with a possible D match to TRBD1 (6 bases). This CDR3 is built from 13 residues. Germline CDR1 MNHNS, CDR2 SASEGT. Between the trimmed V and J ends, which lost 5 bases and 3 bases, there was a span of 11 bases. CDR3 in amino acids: CASSRQENYEQYF. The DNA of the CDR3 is TGTGCCAGCAGTCGACAGGAGAACTACGAGCAGTACTTC.

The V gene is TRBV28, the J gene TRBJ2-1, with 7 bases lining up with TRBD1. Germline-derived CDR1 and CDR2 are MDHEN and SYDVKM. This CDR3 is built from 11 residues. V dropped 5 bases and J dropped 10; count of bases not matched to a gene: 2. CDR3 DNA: TGTGCCAGCAGTACGGGACAGGAGCAGTTCTTC. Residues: CASSTGQEQFF.

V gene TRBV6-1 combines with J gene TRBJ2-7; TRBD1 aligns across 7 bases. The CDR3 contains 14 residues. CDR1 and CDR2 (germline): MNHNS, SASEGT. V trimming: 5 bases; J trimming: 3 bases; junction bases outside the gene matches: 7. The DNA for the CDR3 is TGTGCCAGCAGTCACCGGGACAGAGTCTACGAGCAGTACTTC. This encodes CASSHRDRVYEQYF.

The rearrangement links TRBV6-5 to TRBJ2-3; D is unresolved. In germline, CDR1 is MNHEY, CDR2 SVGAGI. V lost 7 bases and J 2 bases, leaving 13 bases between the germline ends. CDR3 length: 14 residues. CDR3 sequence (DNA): TGTGCCAGCAACCCCTTGGGCAACACAGATACGCAGTATTTT. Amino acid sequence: CASNPLGNTDTQYF.

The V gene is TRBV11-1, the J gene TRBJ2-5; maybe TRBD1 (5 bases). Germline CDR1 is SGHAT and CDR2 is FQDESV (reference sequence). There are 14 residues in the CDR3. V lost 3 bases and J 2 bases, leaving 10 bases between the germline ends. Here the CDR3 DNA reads TGTGCCAGCAGCTTGACAGTCGTACAAGAGACCCAGTACTTC. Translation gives CASSLTVVQETQYF.

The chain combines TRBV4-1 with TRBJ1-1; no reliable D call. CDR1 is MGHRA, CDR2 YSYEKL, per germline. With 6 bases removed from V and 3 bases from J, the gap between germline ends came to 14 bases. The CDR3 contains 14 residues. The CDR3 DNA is TGCGCCAGCAGGGACTCGAGGCAGTACACTGAAGCTTTCTTT. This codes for CASRDSRQYTEAFF.

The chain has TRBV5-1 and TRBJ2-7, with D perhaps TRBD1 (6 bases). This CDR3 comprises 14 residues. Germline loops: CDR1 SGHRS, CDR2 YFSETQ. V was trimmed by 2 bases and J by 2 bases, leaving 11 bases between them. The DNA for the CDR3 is TGCGCCAGCAGCTTAGGACAGCCTACCTACGAGCAGTACTTC. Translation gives CASSLGQPTYEQYF.

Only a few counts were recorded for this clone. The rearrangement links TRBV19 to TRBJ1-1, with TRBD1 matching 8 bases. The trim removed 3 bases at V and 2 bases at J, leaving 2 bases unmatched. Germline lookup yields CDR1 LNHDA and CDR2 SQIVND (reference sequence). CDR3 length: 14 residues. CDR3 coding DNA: TGTGCCAGTAGTATGACAGGGGCTAACACTGAAGCTTTCTTT. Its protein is CASSMTGANTEAFF.

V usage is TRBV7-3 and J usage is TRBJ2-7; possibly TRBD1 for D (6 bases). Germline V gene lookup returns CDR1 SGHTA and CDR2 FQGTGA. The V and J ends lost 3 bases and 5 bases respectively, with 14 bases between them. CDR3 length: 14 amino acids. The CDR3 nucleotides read TGTGCCAGCAGCTTTAGCCCAGGGGTCGACGAGCAGTACTTC. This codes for CASSFSPGVDEQYF.

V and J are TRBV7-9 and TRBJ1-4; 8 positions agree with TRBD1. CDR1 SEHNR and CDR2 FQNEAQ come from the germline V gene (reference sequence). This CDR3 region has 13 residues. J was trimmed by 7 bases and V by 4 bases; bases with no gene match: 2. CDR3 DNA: TGTGCCAGCAGCTCAGGGGGCTCTGAAAAACTGTTTTTT. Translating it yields CASSSGGSEKLFF.

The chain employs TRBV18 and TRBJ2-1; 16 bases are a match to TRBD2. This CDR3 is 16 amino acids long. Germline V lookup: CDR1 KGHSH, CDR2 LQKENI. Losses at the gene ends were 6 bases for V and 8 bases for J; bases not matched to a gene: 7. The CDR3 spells CASSLKGLAGGHEQFF. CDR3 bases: TGTGCCAGCTCCCTCAAGGGACTAGCGGGAGGGCATGAGCAGTTCTTC.

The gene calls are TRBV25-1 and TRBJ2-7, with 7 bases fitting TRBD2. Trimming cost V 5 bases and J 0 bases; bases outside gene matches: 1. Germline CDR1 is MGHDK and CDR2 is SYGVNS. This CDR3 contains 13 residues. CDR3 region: CASSSSGSYEQYF. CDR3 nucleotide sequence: TGTGCCAGCAGTTCTAGCGGCTCCTACGAGCAGTACTTC.

CDR3 amino acids: CASNTGPLGTDTQYF. In nucleotides, the CDR3 is TGTGCCAGCAATACAGGGCCCCTTGGCACAGATACGCAGTATTTT. The V and J genes are TRBV6-1 and TRBJ2-3; D may be TRBD1 (6 bases). Trimming removed 7 bases from V and 1 base from J, with 15 bases in between. Germline V gene lookup returns CDR1 MNHNS and CDR2 SASEGT. CDR3 length: 15 amino acids.

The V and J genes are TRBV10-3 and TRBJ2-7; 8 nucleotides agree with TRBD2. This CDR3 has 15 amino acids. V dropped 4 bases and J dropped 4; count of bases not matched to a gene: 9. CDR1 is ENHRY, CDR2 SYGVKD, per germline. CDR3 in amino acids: CAISGTSGRGYEQYF. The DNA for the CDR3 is TGTGCCATCAGTGGAACGAGCGGGAGAGGTTACGAGCAGTACTTC.

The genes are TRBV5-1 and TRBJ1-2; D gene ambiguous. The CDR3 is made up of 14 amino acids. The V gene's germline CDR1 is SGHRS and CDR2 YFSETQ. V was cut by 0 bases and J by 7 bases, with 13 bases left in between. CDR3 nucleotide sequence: TGCGCCAGCAGCTTGGGTGGTGGTCTCGGTGGCTACACCTTC. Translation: CASSLGGGLGGYTF.

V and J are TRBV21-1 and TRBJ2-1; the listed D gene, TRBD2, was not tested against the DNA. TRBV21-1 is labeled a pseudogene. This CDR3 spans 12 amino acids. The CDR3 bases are TGTGCCAGCACCTCGGTTGACAATGAGCAGTTCTTC. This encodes CASTSVDNEQFF.

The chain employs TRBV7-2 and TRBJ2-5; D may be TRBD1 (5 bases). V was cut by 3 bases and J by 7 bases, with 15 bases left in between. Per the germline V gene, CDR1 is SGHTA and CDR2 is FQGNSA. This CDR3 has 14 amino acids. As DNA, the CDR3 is TGTGCCAGCAGCTTGGAAACAGGTCCGGGGACCCAGTACTTC. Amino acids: CASSLETGPGTQYF.

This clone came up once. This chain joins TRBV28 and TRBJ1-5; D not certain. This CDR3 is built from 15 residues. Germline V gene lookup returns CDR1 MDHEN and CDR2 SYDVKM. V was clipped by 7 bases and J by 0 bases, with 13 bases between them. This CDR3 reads CASTRRFDSNQPQHF. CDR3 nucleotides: TGTGCCAGCACCAGGAGGTTTGATAGCAATCAGCCCCAGCATTTT.

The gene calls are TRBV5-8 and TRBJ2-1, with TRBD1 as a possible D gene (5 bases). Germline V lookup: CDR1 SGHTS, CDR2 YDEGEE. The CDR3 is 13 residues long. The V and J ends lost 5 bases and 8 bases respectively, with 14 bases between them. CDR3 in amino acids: CASRSDIWDEQFF. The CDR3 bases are TGTGCCAGCAGGTCGGACATTTGGGATGAGCAGTTCTTC.

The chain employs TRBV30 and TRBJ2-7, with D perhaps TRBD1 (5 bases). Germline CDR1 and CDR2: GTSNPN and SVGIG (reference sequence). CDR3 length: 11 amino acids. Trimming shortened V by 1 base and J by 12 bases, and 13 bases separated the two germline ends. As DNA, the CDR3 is TGTGCCTGGAGTGACAGGTCTCCCCCGTACTTC. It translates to CAWSDRSPPYF.

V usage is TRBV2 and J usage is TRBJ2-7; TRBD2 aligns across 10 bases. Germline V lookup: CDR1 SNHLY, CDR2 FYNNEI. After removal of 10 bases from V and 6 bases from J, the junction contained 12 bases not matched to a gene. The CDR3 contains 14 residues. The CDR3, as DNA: TGTGCCATCAGATGGGGACAGCGGGGGGGCGAGCAGTACTTC. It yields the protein CAIRWGQRGGEQYF.

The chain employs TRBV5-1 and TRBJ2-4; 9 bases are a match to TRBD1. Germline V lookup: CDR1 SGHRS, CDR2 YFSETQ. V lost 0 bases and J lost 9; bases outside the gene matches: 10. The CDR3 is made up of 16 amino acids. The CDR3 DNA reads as TGCGCCAGCAGCTTGGAACAGGGGGCGGCATTTAGCATTCAGTACTTC. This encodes CASSLEQGAAFSIQYF.